The 21 T cell receptor beta chains below all came from one sample that was sequenced in a study of CD8 T cells in Susac syndrome. Random-hexamer reverse transcription was applied to about 0.5 to 1 ug RNA. TCRdb processed the immunoSEQ multiplex PCR reads anew with MiXCR; each CDR3 protein has one entry. Of about 80,000 distinct CDR3 sequences in the sample, nearly 95% were seen once. The specimen sequenced was CD8+ T cells from PBMCs. The origin of the receptors is a human donor with Susac syndrome.

The rearrangement uses TRBV5-6 and TRBJ2-1; the D is unclear. Germline CDR1 is SGHDT and CDR2 is YYEEEE. Trimming left V 1 base short and J 7 bases short, with 6 bases between. This CDR3 comprises 12 residues. The CDR3 sequence is CASSLKENEQFF. The CDR3 DNA reads as TGTGCCAGCAGCTTGAAGGAGAATGAGCAGTTCTTC.

This chain uses TRBV6-5 with TRBJ2-2; 8 bases are a match to TRBD1. CDR3 length: 18 residues. Germline loops: CDR1 MNHEY, CDR2 SVGAGI. V dropped 2 bases and J dropped 1; count of bases not matched to a gene: 9. CDR3 nucleotides: TGTGCCAGCAGTTACAACCGGGACAGGAGAGAGAACACCGGGGAGCTGTTTTTT. This encodes CASSYNRDRRENTGELFF.

The chain has TRBV20-1 and TRBJ2-7, with 11 bases matching TRBD1. V lost 4 bases and J lost 4; bases outside the gene matches: 15. The CDR3 contains 17 residues. From germline, CDR1 is DFQATT and CDR2 SNEGSKA (reference sequence). The CDR3, as DNA: TGCAGTGCTACGAGAAGGAGGACAGGGGGCATCGGATACGAGCAGTACTTC. Translation gives CSATRRRTGGIGYEQYF.

The genes are TRBV25-1 and TRBJ2-3; D assignment may be TRBD1 or TRBD2 (5 bases each). The CDR3 is 15 amino acids. Trimming removed 6 bases from V and 0 bases from J, with 13 bases in between. Germline CDR1 is MGHDK and CDR2 is SYGVNS. Here the CDR3 reads CASSRGGGSTDTQYF. CDR3 sequence (DNA): TGTGCCAGCAGCCGTGGTGGGGGAAGCACAGATACGCAGTATTTT.

J is TRBJ2-7 and V is TRBV5-4; perhaps TRBD1 as D (6 bases). V was shortened by 1 base and J by 4 bases, with 15 bases between the two germline ends. The CDR3 has 15 amino acids. Germline CDR1 reads SGHNT; CDR2 reads YYREEE (reference sequence). CDR3 sequence: CASSLPGTRPYEQYF. The CDR3 DNA sequence: TGTGCCAGCAGCTTGCCCGGGACAAGGCCTTACGAGCAGTACTTC.

J is TRBJ2-3 and V is TRBV27; perhaps TRBD2 as D (5 bases). This CDR3 region has 14 residues. Germline CDR1 MNHEY, CDR2 SMNVEV (reference sequence). Deletions cut 7 bases from V and 5 bases from J, with 16 bases between. The CDR3 loop is CASISGGSLDTQYF. The CDR3 coding sequence is TGTGCCAGCATTTCCGGAGGAAGTTTAGATACGCAGTATTTT.

V and J are TRBV6-5 and TRBJ1-2; D possibly corresponds to TRBD1 (5 bases). Germline V CDR1 and CDR2: MNHEY, SVGAGI. The CDR3 spans 13 residues. With 5 bases removed from V and 1 base from J, the gap between germline ends came to 8 bases. Here the CDR3 reads CASSLDSNYGYTF. For the CDR3, the DNA is TGTGCCAGCAGTCTCGACAGTAACTATGGCTACACCTTC.

This sequence joins TRBV4-3 and TRBJ2-3; 7 bases fit TRBD2. J was trimmed by 3 bases and V by 0 bases; bases with no gene match: 9. The CDR3 has 17 amino acids. CDR1 is LGHNA and CDR2 is YSLEER in the germline V gene. Here the CDR3 DNA reads TGCGCCAGCAGCCAAGATGGACGCGGGAGTTGGACAGATACGCAGTATTTT. Amino acid sequence: CASSQDGRGSWTDTQYF.

This clonotype appeared a single time. V gene TRBV6-5 combines with J gene TRBJ2-7; D gene uncertain. The CDR3 runs to 16 residues. V lost 6 bases, J lost 4 bases, and 22 bases lay in between. The germline V gene has CDR1 MNHEY and CDR2 SVGAGI. The CDR3 nucleotides read TGTGCCAGCAGCCTTACTCCCCTCCCCCGACGATACGAGCAGTACTTC. Encoded protein: CASSLTPLPRRYEQYF.

This sequence joins TRBV20-1 and TRBJ2-5, with D tentatively TRBD2 (5 bases). V lost 1 base and J lost 3, with 12 bases in between. This CDR3 contains 14 residues. CDR1 and CDR2 from the germline V gene are DFQATT and SNEGSKA (reference sequence). The CDR3 DNA sequence: TGCAGTGCTAGAGTACAGCGGCCCAAAGAGACCCAGTACTTC. Its translation: CSARVQRPKETQYF.

The chain joins TRBV14 to TRBJ2-7; D gene uncertain. Trimming took 1 base from V and 2 from J, leaving 6 bases between them. The CDR3 is 13 residues long. Per germline, CDR1 SGHDN and CDR2 FVKESK. Written as DNA, the CDR3 is TGTGCCAGCAGCCAAGCCCTTCCCTACGAGCAGTACTTC. Translated, it gives CASSQALPYEQYF.

This chain links TRBV18 with TRBJ1-2; D not resolved. This CDR3 region has 15 residues. V lost 0 bases, J lost 3 bases, and 11 bases lay in between. Per germline, CDR1 KGHSH and CDR2 LQKENI. The CDR3 region has the DNA TGTGCCAGCTCACCACCCGAGGGAAGATACTATGGCTACACCTTC. Its translation: CASSPPEGRYYGYTF. The full variable domain, in which reference TRBV18 and TRBJ1-2 provide the parts outside the CDR3, is NAGVMQNPRHLVRRRGQEARLRCSPMKGHSHVYWYRQLPEEGLKFMVYLQKENIIDESGMPKERFSAEFPKEGPSILRIQQVVRGDSAAYFCASSPPEGRYYGYTFGSGTRLTVV.

The J gene is TRBJ2-5, the V gene TRBV6-2 or TRBV6-3, with D perhaps matching TRBD1 or TRBD2 (5 bases each). The CDR3 runs to 13 residues. Germline V lookup: CDR1 MNHEY, CDR2 SVGEGT. Trimming shortened V by 5 bases and J by 3 bases, and 10 bases separated the two germline ends. The CDR3 loop reads CASSRDVEETQYF. The CDR3 bases are TGTGCCAGCAGTCGGGACGTAGAAGAGACCCAGTACTTC.

V gene TRBV7-8 combines with J gene TRBJ2-7; D is perhaps TRBD1 (6 bases). The CDR3 loop spans 16 amino acids. V was pared by 1 base and J by 2 bases, with 15 bases between. Germline V CDR1 and CDR2: SGHVS, FQNEAQ. Written as DNA, the CDR3 is TGTGCCAGCAGCTTAGACTTTGAGACAGGAACCTACGAGCAGTACTTC. Translating gives CASSLDFETGTYEQYF.

The V and J genes are TRBV4-1 and TRBJ2-3; possibly TRBD2 for D (6 bases). Deletions cut 4 bases from V and 3 bases from J, with 14 bases between. From germline, CDR1 is MGHRA and CDR2 YSYEKL. CDR3 size: 15 residues. The CDR3 DNA sequence: TGCGCCAGCAGCCCCGTACAGGCGGGGACAGATACGCAGTATTTT. As protein: CASSPVQAGTDTQYF.

As DNA, the CDR3 is TGTGCCTGGAGTAGTGGGACAGGGTCGGCGGCGGCGGACGAGCAGTACTTC. This translates into CAWSSGTGSAAADEQYF. The chain joins TRBV30 to TRBJ2-7, with TRBD1 matching over 9 bases. V lost 2 bases and J lost 5; bases outside the gene matches: 16. Germline V gene sequence: CDR1 GTSNPN, CDR2 SVGIG (reference sequence). The CDR3 extends over 17 amino acids.

CDR3 DNA: TGTGCCAGCAGCTTAGCGGGGCCAAATACGCAGTATTTT. As protein: CASSLAGPNTQYF. V is TRBV7-9 and J is TRBJ2-3; TRBD1 might be the D (5 bases). CDR1 and CDR2 from the germline V gene are SEHNR and FQNEAQ (reference sequence). V gave up 0 bases and J gave up 7 bases, with 8 bases separating them. CDR3 length equals 13 residues.

This chain links TRBV4-3 with TRBJ2-5; D remains unclear. With 5 bases removed from V and 1 base from J, the gap between germline ends came to 14 bases. Germline V CDR1 and CDR2: LGHNA, YSLEER. The length of the CDR3 is 15 residues. The CDR3 bases are TGCGCCAGCAGCTATACGACTGACCCCCAAGAGACCCAGTACTTC. Its protein is CASSYTTDPQETQYF.

The gene calls are TRBV7-2 and TRBJ2-1; 8 bases fit TRBD2. V was clipped by 2 bases and J by 4 bases; unmatched bases: 4. The CDR3 extends over 15 amino acids. In germline, CDR1 is SGHTA, CDR2 FQGNSA. The CDR3 protein is CASSLMLAGYNEQFF. Here the CDR3 DNA reads TGTGCCAGCAGCTTAATGCTAGCGGGTTACAATGAGCAGTTCTTC.

The gene calls are TRBV15 and TRBJ2-6; no clear D. Per the germline V gene, CDR1 is LNHNV and CDR2 is YYDKDF (reference sequence). CDR3 length: 15 amino acids. V was shortened by 1 base and J by 0 bases, with 4 bases between the two germline ends. In DNA form, the CDR3 reads TGTGCCACCAGCAGAGGGGCCTCTGGGGCCAACGTCCTGACTTTC. It encodes CATSRGASGANVLTF.

The genes are TRBV9 and TRBJ2-7; possible D gene TRBD2, 5 bases. The CDR3 has 13 amino acids. Trimming cost V 0 bases and J 3 bases, with 7 bases left between them. Germline V gene lookup returns CDR1 SGDLS and CDR2 YYNGEE. The CDR3 reads CASSVGDYYEQYF. In nucleotides, the CDR3 is TGTGCCAGCAGCGTAGGTGACTACTACGAGCAGTACTTC.